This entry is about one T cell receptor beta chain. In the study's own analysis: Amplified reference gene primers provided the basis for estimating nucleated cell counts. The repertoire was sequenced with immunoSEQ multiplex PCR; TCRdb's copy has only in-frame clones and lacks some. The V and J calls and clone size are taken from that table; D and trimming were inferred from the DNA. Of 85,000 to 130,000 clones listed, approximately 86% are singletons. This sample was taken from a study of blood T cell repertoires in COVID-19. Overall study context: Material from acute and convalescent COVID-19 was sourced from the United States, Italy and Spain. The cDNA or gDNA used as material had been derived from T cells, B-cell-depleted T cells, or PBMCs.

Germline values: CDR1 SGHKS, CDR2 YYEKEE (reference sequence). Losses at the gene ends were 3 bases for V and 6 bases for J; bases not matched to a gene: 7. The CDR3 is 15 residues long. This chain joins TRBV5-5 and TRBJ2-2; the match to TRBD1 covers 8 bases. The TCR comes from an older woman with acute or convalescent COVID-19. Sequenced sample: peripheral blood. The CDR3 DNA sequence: TGTGCCAGCAGCTGGACAGGGATAGGATCCGGGGAGCTGTTTTTT. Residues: CASSWTGIGSGELFF.